A single sample is the source of the 6 T cell receptor beta chains below, sequenced in a study of blood T cells in healthy people across ages. Primed by a sample-barcoded 5' primer and a J-beta primer mix, a second PCR proceeded for 7 to 11 cycles. Using its own MiXCR run on the 5' RACE reads, TCRdb lists one record per CDR3 protein. In the table there are 790,000 or so distinct CDR3 sequences, 35% to 60% of which are singletons. The sequenced material came from blood. These receptors all come from a man older than 75 in good health.

This clonotype was counted only a few times. The chain is built from TRBV11-2 and TRBJ2-3; TRBD1 matches 7 bases. CDR1 is SGHAT and CDR2 is FQNNGV in the germline V gene. Germline trimming cut 3 bases from V and 1 base from J; bases unmatched to any gene: 7. This CDR3 region has 16 residues. The CDR3 region is CASSLAPGTGTDTQYF. The CDR3 nucleotides are TGTGCCAGCAGCTTGGCACCCGGGACAGGCACAGATACGCAGTATTTT.

The J gene is TRBJ2-7, the V gene TRBV5-5, with D possibly being TRBD2 (7 bases). Between the trimmed V and J ends, which lost 4 bases and 6 bases, there was a span of 20 bases. This CDR3 spans 15 amino acids. Germline V gene data show CDR1 as SGHKS and CDR2 as YYEKEE (reference sequence). This chain's CDR3 is CASSPSRGAFSEQYF. CDR3 DNA: TGTGCCAGCAGCCCGAGCCGGGGGGCCTTTAGCGAGCAGTACTTC.

This clonotype occurred a few times. This chain links TRBV7-7 with TRBJ2-3; TRBD2 matches at 10 bases. V shed 4 bases, J shed 2 bases, and the junction held 3 bases outside the gene matches. Germline V gene lookup returns CDR1 SSHAT and CDR2 FNYEAQ (reference sequence). This CDR3 spans 15 amino acids. CDR3 residues: CASSSGTSDTDTQYF. The CDR3 nucleotides read TGTGCCAGCAGCTCCGGGACTAGCGACACAGATACGCAGTATTTT.

This clonotype was detected only once. The chain recombines TRBV29-1 with TRBJ2-4; D is unclear. The CDR3 is 15 residues long. CDR1 is SQVTM and CDR2 is ANQGSEA in the germline V gene. With 6 bases removed from V and 0 bases from J, the gap between germline ends came to 15 bases. CDR3 region: CSVLTAELAKNIQYF. For the CDR3, the DNA is TGCAGCGTCTTGACCGCCGAACTAGCCAAAAACATTCAGTACTTC.

The V gene is TRBV20-1, the J gene TRBJ2-4; 8 bases are a match to TRBD1. The J call may be incorrect, as the DNA end agrees better with TRBJ2-5. CDR3 length equals 17 residues. Per germline, CDR1 DFQATT and CDR2 SNEGSKA (reference sequence). The CDR3 here is CSARDRAGRTGTETQYF. CDR3 bases: TGCAGTGCTAGAGATCGGGCGGGAAGGACAGGGACCGAGACCCAGTACTTC.

This clonotype was seen more than once but under ten times. This rearrangement joins TRBV7-2 to TRBJ2-7, with D unresolved. Per the germline V gene, CDR1 is SGHTA and CDR2 is FQGNSA. V shed 1 base and J shed 2 bases, with 12 bases lying between them. This CDR3 has 15 residues. The CDR3 here is CASSLGSRVAYEQYF. The CDR3 nucleotides are TGTGCCAGCAGCTTAGGGAGTCGCGTAGCCTACGAGCAGTACTTC. Drawing the rest from reference TRBV7-2 and TRBJ2-7, the complete variable domain is GAGVSQSPSNKVTEKGKDVELRCDPISGHTALYWYRQSLGQGLEFLIYFQGNSAPDKSGLPSDRFSAERTGGSVSTLTIQRTQQEDSAVYLCASSLGSRVAYEQYFGPGTRLTVT.